The 31 T cell receptor beta chains reported below all come from one sample, sequenced in a study of OX40 agonist ivuxolimab in advanced cancers. The protocol was immunoSEQ multiplex PCR, while the TCRdb copy is restricted to in-frame clones and leaves out a portion. The data contain about 31,000 clones, less than 90% of them singletons. Source: CD4+ or CD8+ T cells sorted from blood, taken in a trial of the OX40 agonist ivuxolimab. All receptors derive from an adult with an advanced solid tumor such as melanoma, head and neck, liver or kidney cancer.

The rearrangement links TRBV30 to TRBJ1-1; unclear D gene. CDR1 and CDR2 (germline): GTSNPN, SVGIG (reference sequence). This CDR3 spans 11 amino acids. Trimming removed 8 bases at V and 4 bases at J, with 11 bases between. In DNA form, the CDR3 reads TGTGCCATACGGTCTGGCACTGAAGCTTTCTTT. Translated, it gives CAIRSGTEAFF.

V usage is TRBV28 and J usage is TRBJ2-7, with D perhaps TRBD1 or TRBD2 (7 bases each). Per germline, CDR1 MDHEN and CDR2 SYDVKM. V was pared by 1 base and J by 5 bases, with 12 bases between. There are 14 residues in the CDR3. In DNA, the CDR3 is TGTGCCAGCAGTTTATCAGGGGGGGTCAACGAGCAGTACTTC. Residues: CASSLSGGVNEQYF.

This clone appeared a single time. This chain uses TRBV27 with TRBJ1-2, with a possible D match to TRBD1 (6 bases). Germline V gene lookup returns CDR1 MNHEY and CDR2 SMNVEV (reference sequence). The CDR3 loop spans 13 amino acids. The ends were cut back, 5 bases at V and 8 bases at J, with 15 bases in the middle. CDR3 bases: TGTGCCAGCAGTCGCGGGACATTGGGAGGCTACACCTTC. This encodes CASSRGTLGGYTF.

V and J are TRBV7-6 and TRBJ1-2; D possibly corresponds to TRBD1 (6 bases). This CDR3 spans 14 amino acids. V dropped 5 bases and J dropped 6 bases, with 16 bases sitting between them. CDR1 SGHVS and CDR2 FNYEAQ come from the germline V gene. DNA of the CDR3: TGTGCCAGCAGCCGTTACAGGGTCGGGGATGGCTACACCTTC. Its protein is CASSRYRVGDGYTF.

The rearrangement uses TRBV5-6 and TRBJ1-1, with a weak D call TRBD1 (5 bases). Between the trimmed V and J ends, which lost 4 bases and 4 bases, there was a span of 14 bases. Germline values: CDR1 SGHDT, CDR2 YYEEEE. CDR3 length: 14 residues. This chain's CDR3 is CASSVAGAPTEAFF. The CDR3 region has the DNA TGTGCCAGCAGCGTAGCCGGGGCCCCCACTGAAGCTTTCTTT. The full variable domain, its missing parts supplied by reference TRBV5-6 and TRBJ1-1, is DAGVTQSPTHLIKTRGQQVTLRCSPKSGHDTVSWYQQALGQGPQFIFQYYEEEERQRGNFPDRFSGHQFPNYSSELNVNALLLGDSALYLCASSVAGAPTEAFFGQGTRLTVV.

The rearrangement links TRBV15 to TRBJ2-3; TRBD2 is a possible D gene (5 bases). CDR3 length: 14 amino acids. The V and J ends lost 4 bases and 2 bases respectively, with 10 bases between them. Germline lookup yields CDR1 LNHNV and CDR2 YYDKDF (reference sequence). In DNA form, the CDR3 reads TGTGCCACCAGCAAGCGGCTGTACACAGATACGCAGTATTTT. This sequence encodes CATSKRLYTDTQYF.

The genes are TRBV6-6 and TRBJ1-4; D gene unclear. Germline CDR1 reads MNHNY; CDR2 reads SVGAGI (reference sequence). This CDR3 contains 16 residues. V was pared by 1 base and J by 2 bases, with 11 bases between. CDR3: CASSYFHRNTNEKLFF. The CDR3 DNA sequence: TGTGCCAGCAGTTACTTCCACAGAAACACTAATGAAAAACTGTTTTTT.

V is TRBV7-9 and J is TRBJ2-7; a weak D match, TRBD1 (5 bases). The germline V and J ends were trimmed by 6 bases and 4 bases, with 13 bases remaining between them. The length of the CDR3 is 13 residues. Per the germline V gene, CDR1 is SEHNR and CDR2 is FQNEAQ (reference sequence). The CDR3 nucleotides read TGTGCCAGCAGACCCGGACAAGATTACGAGCAGTACTTC. Its protein is CASRPGQDYEQYF.

V gene TRBV7-3 combines with J gene TRBJ2-3, with a weak D call TRBD1 (5 bases). V lost 3 bases to trimming and J lost 5 bases, with 15 bases between them. This CDR3 region has 15 residues. Germline loops: CDR1 SGHTA, CDR2 FQGTGA. The CDR3 here is CASSFGQGERDTQYF. CDR3 sequence (DNA): TGTGCCAGCAGCTTTGGGCAGGGCGAGAGAGATACGCAGTATTTT.

CDR3 coding DNA: TGTGCTAGTGGTCCCCCGGGACTGCCCTATGGCTACACCTTC. It specifies CASGPPGLPYGYTF. The chain joins TRBV12-5 to TRBJ1-2; maybe TRBD1 (5 bases). The V gene's germline CDR1 is LGHNT and CDR2 FRNRAP. This CDR3 has 14 residues. The V gene lost 5 bases and the J gene lost 4 bases, with 14 bases spanning the gap.

The chain joins TRBV27 to TRBJ2-7; D call uncertain. With 5 bases removed from V and 9 bases from J, the gap between germline ends came to 20 bases. The germline CDR1 and CDR2 sequences are MNHEY and SMNVEV (reference sequence). The CDR3 extends over 14 amino acids. The CDR3 sequence is CASSPARSTTMQYF. In DNA, the CDR3 is TGTGCCAGCAGTCCGGCCAGGAGTACTACGATGCAGTACTTC.

This chain joins TRBV28 and TRBJ1-2; no reliable D call. V was pared by 5 bases and J by 4 bases, with 11 bases between. Germline-derived CDR1 and CDR2 are MDHEN and SYDVKM. This CDR3 contains 13 residues. CDR3 in amino acids: CASSPKVLYGYTF. For the CDR3, the DNA is TGTGCCAGCAGTCCCAAGGTACTCTATGGCTACACCTTC.

The rearrangement links TRBV5-6 to TRBJ1-4; weak D call: TRBD1 (6 bases). This CDR3 spans 12 amino acids. The germline gives CDR1 SGHDT, CDR2 YYEEEE. V was clipped by 6 bases and J by 9 bases, with 12 bases between them. The CDR3 region is CASTTTGKKLFF. The CDR3 DNA is TGTGCCAGCACCACTACAGGGAAAAAACTGTTTTTT.

This sequence joins TRBV27 and TRBJ2-6; a possible D gene is TRBD1 (5 bases). CDR3 length: 17 amino acids. Germline CDR1 is MNHEY and CDR2 is SMNVEV (reference sequence). V lost 4 bases and J 0 bases, leaving 13 bases between the germline ends. CDR3 amino acids: CASSSTVLLSGANVLTF. DNA for the CDR3: TGTGCCAGCAGTTCGACAGTCCTCCTCTCTGGGGCCAACGTCCTGACTTTC.

The rearrangement uses TRBV7-9 and TRBJ2-1; weak D call: TRBD2 (6 bases). CDR1 and CDR2 from the germline V gene are SEHNR and FQNEAQ (reference sequence). The V end lost 5 bases, the J end lost 10 bases, and 15 bases lay between the germline ends. The CDR3 has 13 residues. The CDR3 DNA follows: TGTGCCAGCAGCGGCCACGGGAGCCAGGAGCAGTTCTTC. Translating gives CASSGHGSQEQFF.

J is TRBJ2-1 and V is TRBV4-3, with D possibly TRBD2 on 6 matching bases. V was shortened by 4 bases and J by 3 bases, with 10 bases between the two germline ends. The CDR3 sequence is 14 residues long. Germline lookup yields CDR1 LGHNA and CDR2 YSLEER. The CDR3 loop reads CASSPGGIYNEQFF. The CDR3, as DNA: TGCGCCAGCAGCCCCGGAGGGATCTACAATGAGCAGTTCTTC.

The J gene is TRBJ2-7, the V gene TRBV27; no clear D gene. V gave up 0 bases and J gave up 3 bases, with 18 bases separating them. Germline V gene lookup returns CDR1 MNHEY and CDR2 SMNVEV (reference sequence). The CDR3 extends over 17 amino acids. The CDR3 sequence: CASSLSAQVNSVYEQYF. As DNA, the CDR3 is TGTGCCAGCAGTTTATCCGCTCAGGTAAATTCGGTCTACGAGCAGTACTTC.

V usage is TRBV10-3 and J usage is TRBJ1-3; D not certain. The CDR3 runs to 15 residues. The germline V gene encodes CDR1 ENHRY and CDR2 SYGVKD. V lost 11 bases, J lost 0 bases, and 17 bases lay in between. The CDR3 nucleotides read TGTGCCTCGGGCACGTACGCCGACTCTGGAAACACCATATATTTT. Residues: CASGTYADSGNTIYF.

The chain recombines TRBV5-6 with TRBJ2-7, with 13 positions matching TRBD2. In germline, CDR1 is SGHDT, CDR2 YYEEEE. The CDR3 covers 13 residues. The V and J ends lost 3 bases and 12 bases, in that order; junction bases with no gene match: 6. CDR3 DNA: TGTGCCAGCAGCTCGGGGACTAGCGGGATTCCGTACTTC. It codes for CASSSGTSGIPYF. The whole variable domain, filled in from reference TRBV5-6 and TRBJ2-7, reads DAGVTQSPTHLIKTRGQQVTLRCSPKSGHDTVSWYQQALGQGPQFIFQYYEEEERQRGNFPDRFSGHQFPNYSSELNVNALLLGDSALYLCASSSGTSGIPYFGPGTRLTVT.

The chain couples TRBV28 to TRBJ1-1, with D unresolved. The CDR3 totals 16 residues. The V gene's germline CDR1 is MDHEN and CDR2 SYDVKM. Between the trimmed V and J ends, which lost 3 bases and 1 base, there was a span of 15 bases. The CDR3 is CASSLLGGGWNTEAFF. The CDR3 region has the DNA TGTGCCAGCAGTTTGTTGGGTGGTGGGTGGAACACTGAAGCTTTCTTT.

This clone came up a few times. This chain uses TRBV2 with TRBJ1-2, with TRBD1 identical over 8 bases. Germline CDR1 is SNHLY and CDR2 is FYNNEI. The CDR3 runs 11 residues. Trimming cost V 6 bases and J 6 bases; bases outside gene matches: 0. Here the CDR3 reads CASRDRDGYTF. In DNA, the CDR3 is TGTGCCAGCAGGGACAGGGATGGCTACACCTTC.

V is TRBV7-9 and J is TRBJ1-2, with TRBD1 as a possible D gene (5 bases). The V and J ends lost 1 base and 4 bases respectively, with 16 bases between them. CDR1 SEHNR and CDR2 FQNEAQ come from the germline V gene (reference sequence). The CDR3 consists of 16 residues. As DNA, the CDR3 is TGTGCCAGCAGCTTAGAGTTGTTGACAGAAAGCTATGGCTACACCTTC. Residues: CASSLELLTESYGYTF. The entire variable domain, with the rest obtained from reference TRBV7-9 and TRBJ1-2, is as follows: DTGVSQNPRHKITKRGQNVTFRCDPISEHNRLYWYRQTLGQGPEFLTYFQNEAQLEKSRLLSDRFSAERPKGSFSTLEIQRTEQGDSAMYLCASSLELLTESYGYTFGSGTRLTVV.

The rearrangement links TRBV27 to TRBJ1-1, with D perhaps TRBD1 (6 bases). Germline CDR1 reads MNHEY; CDR2 reads SMNVEV (reference sequence). Trimming took 3 bases from V and 4 from J, leaving 12 bases between them. The CDR3 is 14 amino acids. The CDR3 bases are TGTGCCAGCAGTTTGGTACAGGGTATCACTGAAGCTTTCTTT. Translation: CASSLVQGITEAFF.

This chain uses TRBV9 with TRBJ2-1, with a possible D match to TRBD1 (6 bases). V shed 2 bases and J shed 1 base, with 10 bases lying between them. CDR3 length: 15 residues. Germline CDR1 and CDR2: SGDLS and YYNGEE. CDR3 DNA sequence: TGTGCCAGCAGCGTTCCGCAGGGGTCCTACAATGAGCAGTTCTTC. Residues: CASSVPQGSYNEQFF.

The chain combines TRBV6-6 with TRBJ2-6; D gene uncertain. V was trimmed by 9 bases and J by 2 bases, leaving 5 bases between them. This CDR3 is built from 12 residues. CDR1 and CDR2 (germline): MNHNY, SVGAGI (reference sequence). The CDR3, as DNA: TGTGCCAGTGGAGCTGGGGCCAACGTCCTGACTTTC. As protein: CASGAGANVLTF.

The chain recombines TRBV5-1 with TRBJ2-2, with 7 bases that match TRBD2. Per the germline V gene, CDR1 is SGHRS and CDR2 is YFSETQ. Unmatched junction bases numbered 8, after V lost 4 bases and J lost 2 bases. The CDR3 length is 16 residues. CDR3 DNA: TGCGCCAGCAGCGACGTGGCGGGAGATAACACCGGGGAGCTGTTTTTT. Translation gives CASSDVAGDNTGELFF.

The gene calls are TRBV10-1 and TRBJ2-7; D might be TRBD2 (5 bases). V lost 0 bases and J 3 bases, leaving 9 bases between the germline ends. This CDR3 has 14 residues. Germline CDR1 and CDR2: WNHNN and SYGVQD (reference sequence). CDR3 sequence reads: CASSESPGSYEQYF. The CDR3 DNA sequence: TGCGCCAGCAGTGAGTCCCCGGGGAGCTACGAGCAGTACTTC.

The chain couples TRBV5-8 to TRBJ2-1; 9 positions match TRBD2. Unmatched junction bases numbered 9, after V lost 4 bases and J lost 7 bases. Germline values: CDR1 SGHTS, CDR2 YDEGEE. The length of the CDR3 is 15 residues. The CDR3 region has the DNA TGTGCCAGCAGCCCCCTAGCGGGGTCGAGGAATGAGCAGTTCTTC. Translation: CASSPLAGSRNEQFF.

The chain links TRBV5-6 to TRBJ2-7; D is unresolved. V was shortened by 0 bases and J by 3 bases, with 7 bases between the two germline ends. The CDR3 contains 13 residues. CDR1 and CDR2 (germline): SGHDT, YYEEEE. The CDR3 nucleotides are TGTGCCAGCAGCTTGGACAGATACTACGAGCAGTACTTC. Encoded protein: CASSLDRYYEQYF.

This rearrangement joins TRBV9 to TRBJ1-1; no clear D gene. Germline lookup yields CDR1 SGDLS and CDR2 YYNGEE. This CDR3 is built from 16 residues. The ends were cut back, 2 bases at V and 0 bases at J, with 14 bases in the middle. The CDR3 protein is CASSVNQGPLNTEAFF. CDR3 nucleotides: TGTGCCAGCAGCGTGAACCAAGGGCCCTTGAACACTGAAGCTTTCTTT.

This clone was seen just once. The chain has TRBV28 and TRBJ2-3; D may be TRBD2 (6 bases). The V end was cut by 4 bases, the J end by 1 base, with 18 bases between. Germline V CDR1 and CDR2: MDHEN, SYDVKM. This CDR3 is built from 17 residues. CDR3 sequence (DNA): TGTGCCAGCAGTTCCTCTCTCATGGGCGGGGGCACAGATACGCAGTATTTT. This codes for CASSSSLMGGGTDTQYF.